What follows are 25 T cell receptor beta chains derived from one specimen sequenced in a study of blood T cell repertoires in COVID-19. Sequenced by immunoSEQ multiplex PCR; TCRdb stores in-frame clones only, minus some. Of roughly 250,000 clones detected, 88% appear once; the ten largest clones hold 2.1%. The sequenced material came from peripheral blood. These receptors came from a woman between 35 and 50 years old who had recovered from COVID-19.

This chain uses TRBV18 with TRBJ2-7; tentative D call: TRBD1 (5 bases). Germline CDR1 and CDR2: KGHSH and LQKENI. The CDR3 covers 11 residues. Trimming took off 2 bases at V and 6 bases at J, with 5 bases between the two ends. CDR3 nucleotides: TGTGCCAGCTCACCAGGGGCCGAGCAGTACTTC. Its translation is CASSPGAEQYF. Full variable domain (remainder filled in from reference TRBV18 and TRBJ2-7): NAGVMQNPRHLVRRRGQEARLRCSPMKGHSHVYWYRQLPEEGLKFMVYLQKENIIDESGMPKERFSAEFPKEGPSILRIQQVVRGDSAAYFCASSPGAEQYFGPGTRLTVT.

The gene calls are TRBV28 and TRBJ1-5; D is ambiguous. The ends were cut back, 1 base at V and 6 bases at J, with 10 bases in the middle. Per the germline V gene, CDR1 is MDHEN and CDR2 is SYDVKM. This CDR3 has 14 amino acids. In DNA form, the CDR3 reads TGTGCCAGCAGTTTATTCCGGGGAACTCAGCCCCAGCATTTT. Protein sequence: CASSLFRGTQPQHF.

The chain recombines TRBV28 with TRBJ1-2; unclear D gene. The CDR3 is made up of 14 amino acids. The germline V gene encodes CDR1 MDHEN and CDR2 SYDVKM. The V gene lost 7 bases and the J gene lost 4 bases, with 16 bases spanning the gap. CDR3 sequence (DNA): TGTGCCAGCAATCCCACCGGGAAGCCCTATGGCTACACCTTC. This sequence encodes CASNPTGKPYGYTF.

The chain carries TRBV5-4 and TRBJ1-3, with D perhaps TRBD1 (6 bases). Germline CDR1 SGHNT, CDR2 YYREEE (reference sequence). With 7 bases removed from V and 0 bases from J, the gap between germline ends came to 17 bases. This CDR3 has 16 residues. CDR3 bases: TGTGCCAGCTCCCAACCGGACAGAAGCTCTGGAAACACCATATATTTT. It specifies CASSQPDRSSGNTIYF.

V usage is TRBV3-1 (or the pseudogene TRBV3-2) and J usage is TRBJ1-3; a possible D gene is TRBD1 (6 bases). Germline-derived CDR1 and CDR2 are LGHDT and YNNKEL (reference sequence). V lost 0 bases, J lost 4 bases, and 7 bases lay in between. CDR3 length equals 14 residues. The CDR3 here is CASSQDGQGNTIYF. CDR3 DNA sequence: TGTGCCAGCAGCCAAGATGGACAGGGAAACACCATATATTTT.

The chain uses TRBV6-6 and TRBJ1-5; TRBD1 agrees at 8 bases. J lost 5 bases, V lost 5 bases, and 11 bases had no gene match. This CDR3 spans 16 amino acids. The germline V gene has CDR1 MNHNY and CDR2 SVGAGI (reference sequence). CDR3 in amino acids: CASSPVGPGGDQPQHF. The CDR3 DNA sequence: TGTGCCAGCAGTCCAGTCGGGCCAGGGGGCGATCAGCCCCAGCATTTT.

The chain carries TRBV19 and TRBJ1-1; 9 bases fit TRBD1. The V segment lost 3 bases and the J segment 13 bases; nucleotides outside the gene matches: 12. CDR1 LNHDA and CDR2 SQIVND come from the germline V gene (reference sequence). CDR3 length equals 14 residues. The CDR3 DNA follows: TGTGCCAGTAGTATGACCGGGACAGGGAATTTTGTTTTCTTT. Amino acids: CASSMTGTGNFVFF.

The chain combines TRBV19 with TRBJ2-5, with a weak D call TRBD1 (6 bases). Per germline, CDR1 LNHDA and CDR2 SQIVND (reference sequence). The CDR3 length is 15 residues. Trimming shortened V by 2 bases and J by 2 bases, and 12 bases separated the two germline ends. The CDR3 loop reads CASSILGRGQETQYF. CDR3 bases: TGTGCCAGTAGTATATTGGGCAGGGGTCAAGAGACCCAGTACTTC.

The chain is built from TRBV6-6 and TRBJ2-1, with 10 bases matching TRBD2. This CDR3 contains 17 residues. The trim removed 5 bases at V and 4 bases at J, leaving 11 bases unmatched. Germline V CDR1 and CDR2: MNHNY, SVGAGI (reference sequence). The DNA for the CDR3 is TGTGCCAGCAGTCCCCCCGAGAGGACTAGCGGATACAATGAGCAGTTCTTC. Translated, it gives CASSPPERTSGYNEQFF.

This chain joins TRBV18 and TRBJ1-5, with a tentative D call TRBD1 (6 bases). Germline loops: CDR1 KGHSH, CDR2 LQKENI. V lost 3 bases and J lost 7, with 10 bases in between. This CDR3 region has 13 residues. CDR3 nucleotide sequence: TGTGCCAGCTCACCGAAACAGGGACAGCCCCAGCATTTT. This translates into CASSPKQGQPQHF.

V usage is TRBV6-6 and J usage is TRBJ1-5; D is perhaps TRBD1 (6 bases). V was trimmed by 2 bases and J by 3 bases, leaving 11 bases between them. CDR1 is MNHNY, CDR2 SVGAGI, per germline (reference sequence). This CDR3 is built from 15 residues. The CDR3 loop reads CASSYGGSPNQPQHF. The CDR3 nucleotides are TGTGCCAGCAGTTACGGGGGCAGCCCCAATCAGCCCCAGCATTTT.

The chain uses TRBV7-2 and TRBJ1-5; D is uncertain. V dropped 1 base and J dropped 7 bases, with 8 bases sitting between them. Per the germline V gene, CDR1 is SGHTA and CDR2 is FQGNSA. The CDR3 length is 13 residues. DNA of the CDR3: TGTGCCAGCAGCTTAGAAGTGGGCCAGCCCCAGCATTTT. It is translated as CASSLEVGQPQHF.

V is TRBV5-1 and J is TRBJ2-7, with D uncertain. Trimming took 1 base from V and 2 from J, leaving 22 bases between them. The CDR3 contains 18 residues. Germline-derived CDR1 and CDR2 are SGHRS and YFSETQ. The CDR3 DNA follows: TGCGCCAGCAGCTTGAAAACTTCAGGCCACCCACCCCCCTACGAGCAGTACTTC. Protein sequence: CASSLKTSGHPPPYEQYF.

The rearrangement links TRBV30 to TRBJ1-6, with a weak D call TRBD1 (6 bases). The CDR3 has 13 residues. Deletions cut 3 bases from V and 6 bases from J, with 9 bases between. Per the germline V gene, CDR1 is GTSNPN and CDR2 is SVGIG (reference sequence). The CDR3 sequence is CAWRTGGNSPLHF. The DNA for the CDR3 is TGTGCCTGGAGGACAGGAGGTAATTCACCCCTCCACTTT.

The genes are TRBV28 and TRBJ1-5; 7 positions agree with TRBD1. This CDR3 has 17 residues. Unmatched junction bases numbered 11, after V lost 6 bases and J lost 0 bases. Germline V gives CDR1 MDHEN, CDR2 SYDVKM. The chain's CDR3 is CASSWGTAGLSNQPQHF. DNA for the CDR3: TGTGCCAGCAGCTGGGGGACAGCCGGACTTAGCAATCAGCCCCAGCATTTT.

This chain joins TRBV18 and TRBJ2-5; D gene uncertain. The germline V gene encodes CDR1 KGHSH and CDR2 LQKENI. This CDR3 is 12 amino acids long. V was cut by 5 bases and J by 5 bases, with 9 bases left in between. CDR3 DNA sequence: TGTGCCAGCTCATCGAAAAGCGAGACCCAGTACTTC. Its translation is CASSSKSETQYF.

The CDR3 here is CASWGTGTGESQPQHF. The CDR3 region has the DNA TGTGCCAGCTGGGGGACCGGGACAGGGGAATCTCAGCCCCAGCATTTT. The chain carries TRBV2 and TRBJ1-5; 10 bases align to TRBD1. Looked up from germline, CDR1 is SNHLY and CDR2 is FYNNEI. The CDR3 extends over 16 amino acids. V lost 8 bases and J lost 6; bases outside the gene matches: 13.

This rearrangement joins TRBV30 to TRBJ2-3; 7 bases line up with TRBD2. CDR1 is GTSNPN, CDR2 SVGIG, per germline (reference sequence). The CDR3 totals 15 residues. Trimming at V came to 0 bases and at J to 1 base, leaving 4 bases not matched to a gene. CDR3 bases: TGTGCCTGGAGTGTACGACGGGGGGGCACAGATACGCAGTATTTT. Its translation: CAWSVRRGGTDTQYF.

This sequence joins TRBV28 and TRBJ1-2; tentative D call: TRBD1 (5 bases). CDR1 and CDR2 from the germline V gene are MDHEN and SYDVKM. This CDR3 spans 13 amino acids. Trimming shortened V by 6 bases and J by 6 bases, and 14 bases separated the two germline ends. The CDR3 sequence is CASREAGRDGYTF. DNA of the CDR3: TGTGCCAGCAGAGAGGCAGGGAGGGATGGCTACACCTTC.

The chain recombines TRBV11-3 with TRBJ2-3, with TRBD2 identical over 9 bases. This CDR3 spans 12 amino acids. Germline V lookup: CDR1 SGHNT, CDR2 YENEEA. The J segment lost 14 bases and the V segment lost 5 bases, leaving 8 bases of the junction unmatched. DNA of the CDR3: TGTGCCAGCAGCCCCTCAGCGGGAGGTCGGTATTTT. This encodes CASSPSAGGRYF.

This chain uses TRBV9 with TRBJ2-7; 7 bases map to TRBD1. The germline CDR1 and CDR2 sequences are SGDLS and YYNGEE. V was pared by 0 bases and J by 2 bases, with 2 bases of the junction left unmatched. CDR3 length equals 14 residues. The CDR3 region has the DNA TGTGCCAGCAGCGTAGTGGGACAGACCTACGAGCAGTACTTC. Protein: CASSVVGQTYEQYF.

The CDR3 reads CASSQDWGRGRWYSPLHF. The CDR3 region has the DNA TGCGCCAGCAGCCAAGATTGGGGCAGGGGGCGTTGGTATTCACCCCTCCACTTT. The chain combines TRBV4-3 with TRBJ1-6, with TRBD1 identical over 8 bases. Trimming at V came to 0 bases and at J to 8 bases, leaving 12 bases not matched to a gene. This CDR3 has 18 residues. Germline V gene sequence: CDR1 LGHNA, CDR2 YSLEER.

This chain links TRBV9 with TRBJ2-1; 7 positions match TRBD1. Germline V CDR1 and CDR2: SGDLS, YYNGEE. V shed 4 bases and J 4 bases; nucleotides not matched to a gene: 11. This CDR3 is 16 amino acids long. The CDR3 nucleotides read TGTGCCAGCAGCTTAAGGGGGCAGGGGGAGTACAATGAGCAGTTCTTC. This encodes CASSLRGQGEYNEQFF.

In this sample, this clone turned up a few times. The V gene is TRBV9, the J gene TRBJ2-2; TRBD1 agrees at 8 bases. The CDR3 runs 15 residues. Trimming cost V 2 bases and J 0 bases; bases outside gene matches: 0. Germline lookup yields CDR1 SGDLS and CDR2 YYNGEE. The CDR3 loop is CASSVTGANTGELFF. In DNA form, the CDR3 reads TGTGCCAGCAGCGTGACAGGGGCGAACACCGGGGAGCTGTTTTTT. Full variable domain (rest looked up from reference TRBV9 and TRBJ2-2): DSGVTQTPKHLITATGQRVTLRCSPRSGDLSVYWYQQSLDQGLQFLIQYYNGEERAKGNILERFSAQQFPDLHSELNLSSLELGDSALYFCASSVTGANTGELFFGEGSRLTVL.

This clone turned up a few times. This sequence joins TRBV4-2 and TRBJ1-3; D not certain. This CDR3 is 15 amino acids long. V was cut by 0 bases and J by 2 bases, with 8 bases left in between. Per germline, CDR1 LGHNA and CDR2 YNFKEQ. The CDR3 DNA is TGTGCCAGCAGCCAAGATACAGCGGCTGGAAACACCATATATTTT. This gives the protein CASSQDTAAGNTIYF.